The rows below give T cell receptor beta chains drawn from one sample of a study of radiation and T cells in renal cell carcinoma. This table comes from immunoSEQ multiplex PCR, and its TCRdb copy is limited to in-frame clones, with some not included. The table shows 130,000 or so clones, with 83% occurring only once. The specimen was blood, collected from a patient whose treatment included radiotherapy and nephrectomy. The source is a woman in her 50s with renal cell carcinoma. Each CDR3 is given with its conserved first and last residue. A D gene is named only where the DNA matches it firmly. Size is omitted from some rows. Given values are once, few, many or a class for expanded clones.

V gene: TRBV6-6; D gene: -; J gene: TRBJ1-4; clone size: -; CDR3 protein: CASSYSSLSTNEKLFF; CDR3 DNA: TGTGCCAGCAGTTACTCGAGTCTGTCAACTAATGAAAAACTGTTTTTT
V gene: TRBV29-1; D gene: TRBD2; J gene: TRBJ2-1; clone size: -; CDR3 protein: CSAAGAVDEQFF; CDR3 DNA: TGCAGTGCTGCGGGAGCGGTCGATGAGCAGTTCTTC
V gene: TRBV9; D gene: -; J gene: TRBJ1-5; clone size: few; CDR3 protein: CASSVEGGPQHF; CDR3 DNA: TGTGCCAGCAGCGTAGAGGGGGGCCCCCAGCATTTT
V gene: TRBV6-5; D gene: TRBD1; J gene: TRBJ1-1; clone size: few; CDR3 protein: CASRRQGNTEAFF; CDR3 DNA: TGTGCCAGCAGACGACAGGGGAACACTGAAGCTTTCTTT
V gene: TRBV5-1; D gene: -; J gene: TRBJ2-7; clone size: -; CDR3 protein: CASSLEAEQYF; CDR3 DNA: TGCGCCAGCAGCCTAGAGGCCGAGCAGTACTTC
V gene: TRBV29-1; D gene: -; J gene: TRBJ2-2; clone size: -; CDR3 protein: CSAEENTGELFF; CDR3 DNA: TGCAGCGCCGAGGAGAACACCGGGGAGCTGTTTTTT
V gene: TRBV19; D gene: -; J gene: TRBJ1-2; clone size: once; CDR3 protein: CASRQSSNYGYTF; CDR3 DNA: TGTGCCAGTAGACAGTCTTCCAACTATGGCTACACCTTC
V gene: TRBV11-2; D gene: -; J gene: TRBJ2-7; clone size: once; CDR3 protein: CASSHIPGPTYF; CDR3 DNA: TGTGCCAGCAGCCACATTCCGGGACCGACATACTTC
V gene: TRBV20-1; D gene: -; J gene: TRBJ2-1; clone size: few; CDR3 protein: CSASDGHEQFF; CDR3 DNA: TGCAGTGCTAGCGACGGCCATGAGCAGTTCTTC
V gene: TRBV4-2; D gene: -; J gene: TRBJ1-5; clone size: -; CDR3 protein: CASSQEMTRLGNQPQHF; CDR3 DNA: TGTGCCAGCAGCCAAGAAATGACCCGGTTAGGCAATCAGCCCCAGCATTTT
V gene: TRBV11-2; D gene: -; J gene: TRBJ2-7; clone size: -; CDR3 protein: CASSSPAPSMGEQYF; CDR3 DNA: TGTGCCAGCAGCTCCCCCGCTCCCTCAATGGGGGAGCAGTACTTC
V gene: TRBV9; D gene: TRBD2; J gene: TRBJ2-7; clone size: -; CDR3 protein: CASSKTAGGASYEQYF; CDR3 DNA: TGTGCCAGCAGTAAGACTGCGGGGGGTGCCTCCTACGAGCAGTACTTC
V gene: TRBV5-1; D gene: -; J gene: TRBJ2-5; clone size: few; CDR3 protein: CASDLGMATQETQYF; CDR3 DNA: TGCGCCAGCGACCTGGGGATGGCGACCCAAGAGACCCAGTACTTC
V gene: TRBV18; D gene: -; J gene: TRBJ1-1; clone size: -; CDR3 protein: CASSPPVRANTEAFF; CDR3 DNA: TGTGCCAGCTCACCACCGGTCAGGGCGAACACTGAAGCTTTCTTT
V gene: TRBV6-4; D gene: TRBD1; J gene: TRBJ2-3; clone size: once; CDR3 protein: CASSDSGTEYTDTQYF; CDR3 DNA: TGTGCCAGCAGTGACTCCGGGACAGAGTACACAGATACGCAGTATTTT
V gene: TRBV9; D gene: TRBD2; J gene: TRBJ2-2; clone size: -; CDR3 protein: CASSWTSGRDTGELFF; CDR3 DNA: TGTGCCAGCAGCTGGACTAGCGGGAGGGACACCGGGGAGCTGTTTTTT
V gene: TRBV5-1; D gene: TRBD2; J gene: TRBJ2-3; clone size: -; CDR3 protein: CASSLGLAVTDTQYF; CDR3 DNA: TGCGCCAGCAGCCTGGGACTAGCGGTAACAGATACGCAGTATTTT
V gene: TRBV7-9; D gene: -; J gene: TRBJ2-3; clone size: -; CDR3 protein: CASSPYTDTQYF; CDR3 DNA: TGTGCCAGCAGCCCCTACACAGATACGCAGTATTTT